This TCR beta chain comes out of a study of early T cells in non-severe SARS-CoV-2 infection. Turning to the study itself: Bulk RNA isolated from unsorted whole blood underwent sequencing; chains were not paired. Findings and limits, study-wide: In VDJdb matching, anti-spike CD8 responses were favored while private and CD4 specificities went missing.

There are many counts of this clonotype. Its antigen is as yet unknown. Tagging with unique molecular identifiers was applied to individual cDNA molecules. One entry per CDR3 protein, called by TCRdb with MiXCR from the 5' RACE reads. The data show 30,000 or so distinct CDR3 sequences, with roughly 7.2% seen just once and about two fifths held by the top ten. Germline-derived CDR1 and CDR2 are KGHDR and SFDVKD. Between the trimmed V and J ends, which lost 2 bases and 6 bases, there was a span of 14 bases. This CDR3 has 15 residues. Material: whole blood. This clonotype was sampled from an adult who was a healthcare worker with PCR-confirmed SARS-CoV-2 infection or an uninfected control (not recorded which). This chain links TRBV24-1 with TRBJ2-3, with unresolved D. The CDR3 protein is CATSDSETAGDTQYF. CDR3 nucleotides: TGTGCCACCAGTGATTCAGAGACGGCCGGGGATACGCAGTATTTT.